These T cell receptor beta chains were read from a single sample in a study of T cells in Graves' hyperthyroidism and ophthalmopathy. A single record per CDR3 protein comes from TCRdb applying MiXCR to the multiplex PCR reads. The top ten hold less than 9% of the sample, which has around 600,000 distinct CDR3 sequences, 45% seen once. The sample was peripheral blood or thyroid tissue (not recorded which). Receptors originate from an adult man with Graves' disease, either hyperthyroidism or ophthalmopathy (not recorded which). Both conserved end residues are part of each CDR3.

v_gene	j_gene	CDR3aa
TRBV7-3	TRBJ2-5	CASSLTGTSGRQETQYF
TRBV29-1	TRBJ1-5	CSVAPMGGVNQPQHF
TRBV7-9	TRBJ2-2	CASKAGGNTGELFF
TRBV11-1	TRBJ1-1	CASSYGGPRSNTEAFF
TRBV7-3	TRBJ2-7	CASSLSSGRASEQYF
TRBV13	TRBJ1-5	CASSSRQDQPQHF
TRBV15	TRBJ1-5	CATSTIQGGQPQHF
TRBV25-1	TRBJ2-2	CASIGTVNTGELFF
TRBV7-9	TRBJ2-7	CASSSGLAGSNEQYF
TRBV29-1	TRBJ1-4	CSVGTGRSNEKLFF
TRBV6-1	TRBJ1-5	CASTYSGNQPQHF
TRBV12-3/TRBV12-4	TRBJ1-1	CASSPMQNTEAFF
TRBV29-1	TRBJ2-2	CSVFNTENTGELFF
TRBV7-2	TRBJ1-1	CASSLDSRGKAFF
TRBV29-1	TRBJ1-2	CSAGQDYGYTF
TRBV14	TRBJ1-4	CASSLGGAANEKLFF
TRBV6-6	TRBJ2-7	CASSPPGQGAYEQYF
TRBV10-3	TRBJ1-1	CAISPTDTEAFF
TRBV12-3/TRBV12-4	TRBJ1-1	CASNLGVLGTEAFF
TRBV29-1	TRBJ1-2	CSVEVVDYTF
TRBV25-1	TRBJ1-6	CASSATNMREGLGSPLHF
TRBV7-9	TRBJ2-7	CASSGQGAYEQYF
TRBV9	TRBJ2-2	CASHGQLAGVTGELFF
TRBV9	TRBJ1-1	CASSLEAGAGTEAFF
TRBV7-9	TRBJ1-4	CASSLTHSEKLFF
TRBV29-1	TRBJ2-7	CSARETISSQGREQYF